This TCR beta chain was recovered during a study of identical twins. Study findings and constraints: Models underpredicted monozygotic twin sharing of out-of-frame TCR alpha.

Germline V lookup: CDR1 SGHRS, CDR2 YFSETQ. V gave up 3 bases and J gave up 2 bases, with 13 bases separating them. The CDR3 totals 15 residues. At least ten counts were recorded for this clonotype. Its cognate antigen is unknown. TCRdb called the 5' RACE reads again in MiXCR, with one record for every CDR3 protein. Among 350,000 or so distinct CDR3 sequences listed, 8.5% to 10% were seen once. With no exceptions, donors were healthy Caucasians. The chain has TRBV5-1 and TRBJ2-3, with D uncertain. Sequencing was done on a sample of naive T cells sorted from blood. The receptor's source is a woman aged 50 to 60 in good health. The CDR3 region is CASSSRLPSTDTQYF. The CDR3 bases are TGCGCCAGCAGCTCCAGATTACCTTCCACAGATACGCAGTATTTT.